This T cell receptor (beta chain) was obtained from a study of control samples from healthy donors and cancer patients. The germline V gene has CDR1 SGHVS and CDR2 FNYEAQ. J lost 0 bases, V lost 5 bases, and 9 bases had no gene match. CDR3 length: 18 residues. Profiling relied on immunoSEQ multiplex PCR, and the TCRdb table lists in-frame clones only, not all of them. The sample contains about 70,000 clones, around 87% of which appear only once. The sequence derives from a woman in her 50s with head and neck cancer. This chain uses TRBV7-6 with TRBJ2-5; 13 bases map to TRBD2. Sequenced input: PBMCs. The CDR3 sequence: CASSQRLAGGPNQETQYF. DNA for the CDR3: TGTGCCAGCAGCCAACGACTAGCGGGGGGCCCGAACCAAGAGACCCAGTACTTC.